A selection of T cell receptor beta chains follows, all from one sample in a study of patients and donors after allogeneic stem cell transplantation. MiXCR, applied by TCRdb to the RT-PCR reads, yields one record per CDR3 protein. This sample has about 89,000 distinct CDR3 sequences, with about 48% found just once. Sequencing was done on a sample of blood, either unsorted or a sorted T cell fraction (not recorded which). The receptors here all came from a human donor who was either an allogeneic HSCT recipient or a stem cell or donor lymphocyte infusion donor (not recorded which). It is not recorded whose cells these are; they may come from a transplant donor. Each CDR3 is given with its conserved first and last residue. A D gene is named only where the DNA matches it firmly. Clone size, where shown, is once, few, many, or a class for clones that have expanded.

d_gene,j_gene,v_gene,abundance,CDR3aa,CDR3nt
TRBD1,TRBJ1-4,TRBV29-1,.,CSVEGDRDEKLFF,TGCAGCGTTGAAGGGGACAGGGATGAAAAACTGTTTTTT
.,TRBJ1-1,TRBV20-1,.,CSATTNEPLPYDTEAFF,TGCAGTGCTACGACGAACGAACCGTTACCCTATGACACTGAAGCTTTCTTT
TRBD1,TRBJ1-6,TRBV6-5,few,CASTTGRNSPLHF,TGTGCCAGCACGACAGGGCGAAATTCACCCCTCCACTTT
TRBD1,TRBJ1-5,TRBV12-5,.,CASGSKGAQPQHF,TGTGCTAGTGGTTCAAAGGGGGCTCAGCCCCAGCATTTT
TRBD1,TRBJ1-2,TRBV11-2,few,CASSKNDRAHGYTF,TGTGCCAGCAGCAAAAACGACAGGGCTCATGGCTACACCTTC
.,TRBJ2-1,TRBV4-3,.,CASSQEGVSEQFF,TGCGCCAGCAGCCAAGAAGGAGTAAGTGAGCAGTTCTTC
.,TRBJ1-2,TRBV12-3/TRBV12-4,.,CAIPGPSYGYTF,TGTGCCATACCGGGACCCTCCTATGGCTACACCTTC
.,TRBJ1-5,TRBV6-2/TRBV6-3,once,CASSSAVGNQPQHF,TGTGCCAGCAGCTCCGCGGTAGGCAATCAGCCCCAGCATTTT
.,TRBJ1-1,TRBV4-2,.,CASSQVERGTEAFF,TGTGCCAGCAGCCAAGTAGAGAGGGGCACTGAAGCTTTCTTT
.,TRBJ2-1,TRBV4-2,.,CASSPGLGVAGYNEQFF,TGTGCCAGCAGCCCCGGTTTGGGGGTTGCGGGATACAATGAGCAGTTCTTC
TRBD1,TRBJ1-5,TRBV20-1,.,CSGWDRGNQPQHF,TGCAGTGGATGGGACAGGGGGAACCAGCCCCAGCATTTT
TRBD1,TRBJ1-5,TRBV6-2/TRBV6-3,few,CASRGAGTGNQPQHF,TGTGCCAGCAGGGGAGCCGGGACAGGGAATCAGCCCCAGCATTTT
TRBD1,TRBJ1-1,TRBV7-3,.,CASSRTTGNPFNTEAFF,TGTGCCAGCAGCCGCACGACAGGGAACCCCTTTAACACTGAAGCTTTCTTT
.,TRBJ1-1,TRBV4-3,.,CASSQDRAYTEAFF,TGCGCCAGCAGCCAAGATCGCGCGTACACTGAAGCTTTCTTT
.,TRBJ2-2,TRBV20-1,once,CSARRNTGELFF,TGCAGTGCCCGACGGAACACCGGGGAGCTGTTTTTT
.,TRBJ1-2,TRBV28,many,CASSLPEGVDGYTF,TGTGCCAGCAGTTTACCCGAAGGGGTAGATGGCTACACCTTC
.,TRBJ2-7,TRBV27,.,CASSLQGSRKYEQYF,TGTGCCAGCAGTTTACAAGGATCCCGGAAGTACGAGCAGTACTTC
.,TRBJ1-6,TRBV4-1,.,CASLINSPLHF,TGCGCCAGCCTAATTAATTCACCCCTCCACTTT
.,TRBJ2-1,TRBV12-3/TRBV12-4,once,CASRPNHNEQFF,TGTGCCAGCAGGCCGAATCACAATGAGCAGTTCTTC
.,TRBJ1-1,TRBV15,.,CATSKDRWDTEAFF,TGTGCCACCAGCAAGGACAGATGGGACACTGAAGCTTTCTTT
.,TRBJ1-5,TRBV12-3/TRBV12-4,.,CASTWASNQPQHF,TGTGCCAGCACGTGGGCTAGCAATCAGCCCCAGCATTTT
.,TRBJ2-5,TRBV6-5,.,CASSYGTGETQYF,TGTGCCAGCAGTTACGGAACGGGAGAGACCCAGTACTTC
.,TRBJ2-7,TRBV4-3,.,CASSQFSGLWDEQYF,TGCGCCAGCAGCCAATTTTCAGGTTTGTGGGACGAGCAGTACTTC
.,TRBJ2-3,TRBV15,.,CATSRDGGYVAGRTDTQYF,TGTGCCACCAGCAGAGATGGGGGGTATGTTGCAGGCCGCACAGATACGCAGTATTTT
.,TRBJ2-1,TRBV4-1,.,CASSQGPGLNEQFF,TGCGCCAGCAGCCAAGGTCCAGGGTTGAATGAGCAGTTCTTC
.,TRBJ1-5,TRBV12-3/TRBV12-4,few,CASRASSNQPQHF,TGTGCCAGCAGGGCCTCGAGCAATCAGCCCCAGCATTTT
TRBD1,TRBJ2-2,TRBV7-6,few,CASSPLPGQGSTGELFF,TGTGCCAGCAGCCCTCTTCCGGGACAGGGTTCCACCGGGGAGCTGTTTTTT
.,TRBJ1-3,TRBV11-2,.,CASSSTDIGNTIYF,TGTGCCAGCAGCTCTACTGACATTGGAAACACCATATATTTT
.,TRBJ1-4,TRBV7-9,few,CASSVTGPNEKLFF,TGTGCCAGCAGCGTGACAGGCCCTAATGAAAAACTGTTTTTT
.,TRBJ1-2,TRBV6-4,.,CASTLGGSGYGYTF,TGTGCCAGCACCCTAGGGGGGTCTGGCTATGGCTACACCTTC
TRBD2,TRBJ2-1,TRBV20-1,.,CSAALAGVYNEQFF,TGCAGTGCTGCACTAGCGGGAGTATACAATGAGCAGTTCTTC
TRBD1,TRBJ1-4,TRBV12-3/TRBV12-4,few,CASSPQGVNEKLFF,TGTGCCAGCAGTCCTCAGGGGGTAAATGAAAAACTGTTTTTT
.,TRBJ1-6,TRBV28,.,CASGRSPLHF,TGTGCCAGCGGAAGGTCACCCCTCCACTTT
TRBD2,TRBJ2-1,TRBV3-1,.,CASRLAQNNEQFF,TGTGCCAGCAGACTAGCGCAGAACAATGAGCAGTTCTTC
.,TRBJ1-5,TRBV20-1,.,CSARDTGSIVQPQHF,TGCAGTGCTCGTGATACCGGGAGTATAGTGCAGCCCCAGCATTTT
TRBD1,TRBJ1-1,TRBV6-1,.,CASRIDRGLMNTEAFF,TGTGCCAGCAGGATTGACAGGGGGTTGATGAACACTGAAGCTTTCTTT
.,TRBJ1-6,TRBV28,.,CASRNPSSYNSPLHF,TGTGCCAGCAGGAATCCTAGCTCCTATAATTCACCCCTCCACTTT
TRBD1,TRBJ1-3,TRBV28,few,CASSVTDRANTIYF,TGTGCCAGCAGTGTCACGGACAGGGCGAACACCATATATTTT
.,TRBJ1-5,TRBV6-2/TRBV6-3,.,CASSDGSNQPQHF,TGTGCCAGCTCCGACGGATCCAATCAGCCCCAGCATTTT
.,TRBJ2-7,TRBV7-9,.,CASSLSTRLEGQYF,TGTGCCAGCAGCTTATCCACACGCCTGGAGGGGCAGTACTTC
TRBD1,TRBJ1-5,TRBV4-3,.,CASSLWDRRGNQPQHF,TGCGCCAGCAGCCTTTGGGACAGGAGGGGGAATCAGCCCCAGCATTTT
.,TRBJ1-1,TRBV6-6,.,CASTRTGVGTEAFF,TGTGCCAGCACCAGGACGGGTGTGGGCACTGAAGCTTTCTTT
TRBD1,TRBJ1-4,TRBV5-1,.,CASSVQGTNEKLFF,TGCGCCAGCAGCGTACAGGGGACTAATGAAAAACTGTTTTTT
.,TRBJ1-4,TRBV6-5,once,CASSSQGYNEKLFF,TGTGCCAGCAGTTCTCAAGGATATAATGAAAAACTGTTTTTT
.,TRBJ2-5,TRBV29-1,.,CSVEAGGETQYF,TGCAGCGTTGAGGCAGGGGGGGAGACCCAGTACTTC
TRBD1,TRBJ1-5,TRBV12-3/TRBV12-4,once,CASSRQGYNQPQHF,TGTGCCAGCAGCCGACAGGGGTACAATCAGCCCCAGCATTTT